Following are 23 T cell receptor beta chains from one sample sequenced in a study of T cell changes during pregnancy in multiple sclerosis. TCRdb keeps only in-frame clones here, not all; method: immunoSEQ multiplex PCR. The data contain about 61,000 clones, 90% of them singletons. Sequenced material: peripheral blood, taken in the first trimester of pregnancy. The receptors come from a female donor in good health, enrolled as a control in a pregnancy study.

The chain recombines TRBV4-3 with TRBJ2-3, with 10 bases aligning to TRBD2. This CDR3 has 16 residues. J was trimmed by 6 bases and V by 0 bases; bases with no gene match: 6. The germline V gene has CDR1 LGHNA and CDR2 YSLEER. CDR3 sequence reads: CASSQDLAGARDTQYF. CDR3 in DNA: TGCGCCAGCAGCCAAGATCTAGCGGGGGCGAGGGATACGCAGTATTTT.

V usage is TRBV5-6 and J usage is TRBJ2-1; 8 bases fit TRBD2. Germline V CDR1 and CDR2: SGHDT, YYEEEE. The V and J ends lost 4 bases and 8 bases, in that order; junction bases with no gene match: 14. The CDR3 sequence is 16 residues long. Here the CDR3 DNA reads TGTGCCAGCAGCCCGGGGGGGGGCCCAAATAGGGATGAGCAGTTCTTC. As protein: CASSPGGGPNRDEQFF.

This CDR3 is CAWSRVGASYNEQFF. CDR3 DNA sequence: TGTGCCTGGAGTCGGGTGGGGGCCTCCTACAATGAGCAGTTCTTC. V and J are TRBV30 and TRBJ2-1; the D gene is possibly TRBD1 (6 bases). Trimming removed 2 bases at V and 0 bases at J, with 11 bases between. CDR1 is GTSNPN, CDR2 SVGIG, per germline (reference sequence). This CDR3 has 15 residues.

The chain has TRBV27 and TRBJ1-5, with 7 bases that match TRBD1. Germline V gene sequence: CDR1 MNHEY, CDR2 SMNVEV (reference sequence). This CDR3 is 14 amino acids long. V shed 6 bases, J shed 7 bases, and the junction held 9 bases outside the gene matches. CDR3: CASSRTGVNQPQHF. The CDR3 nucleotides are TGTGCCAGCAGCAGAACAGGGGTGAACCAGCCCCAGCATTTT.

This clone ranks as medium-sized (0.01 to 0.1%). The chain has TRBV6-4 and TRBJ2-1; TRBD1 matches at 9 bases. The CDR3 covers 15 residues. CDR1 MRHNA and CDR2 SNTAGT come from the germline V gene. J gave up 2 bases and V 2 bases, and 1 base lay outside the gene matches. The CDR3 is CASSDGQGPYNEQFF. The CDR3 DNA follows: TGTGCCAGCAGTGACGGACAGGGGCCCTACAATGAGCAGTTCTTC.

DNA of the CDR3: TGTGCCAGCAGTTTAACCCAACTAGGCAATCAGCCCCAGCATTTT. Translating it yields CASSLTQLGNQPQHF. The rearrangement links TRBV28 to TRBJ1-5; D unresolved. The CDR3 runs 15 residues. Looked up from germline, CDR1 is MDHEN and CDR2 is SYDVKM. V lost 2 bases, J lost 2 bases, and 10 bases lay in between.

In DNA form, the CDR3 reads TGTGCCAGCAACGGGGGGAGCTCCTACAATGAGCAGTTCTTC. Translation: CASNGGSSYNEQFF. The chain has TRBV2 and TRBJ2-1; 7 nucleotides line up with TRBD2. Germline V gives CDR1 SNHLY, CDR2 FYNNEI. This CDR3 is 14 amino acids long. Trimming at V came to 7 bases and at J to 0 bases, leaving 3 bases not matched to a gene.

This chain uses TRBV5-1 with TRBJ1-4; 8 positions match TRBD1. This CDR3 has 16 residues. The germline CDR1 and CDR2 sequences are SGHRS and YFSETQ. After removal of 4 bases from V and 0 bases from J, the junction contained 5 bases not matched to a gene. The CDR3 here is CASSTGQAATNEKLFF. The CDR3 DNA is TGCGCCAGCAGCACGGGACAGGCGGCAACTAATGAAAAACTGTTTTTT.

A note on this clone: The same CDR3 is also encoded by other DNA sequences in this sample. This rearrangement joins TRBV28 to TRBJ2-3; 10 bases fit TRBD1. The V gene end was trimmed by 6 bases and the J gene end by 0 bases; junction bases not matched to a gene: 3. The CDR3 loop spans 15 amino acids. The V gene's germline CDR1 is MDHEN and CDR2 SYDVKM. The CDR3 nucleotides read TGTGCCAGCAGCCTGGGACAGGGGAGCACAGATACGCAGTATTTT. The encoded protein is CASSLGQGSTDTQYF.

This sequence joins TRBV9 and TRBJ1-2; 12 nucleotides align to TRBD1. The CDR3 consists of 15 residues. J lost 8 bases, V lost 3 bases, and 8 bases had no gene match. Germline V gene lookup returns CDR1 SGDLS and CDR2 YYNGEE. DNA of the CDR3: TGTGCCAGCAGCGCCGGGACAGGGGGCGTTCGAGGCTACACCTTC. Translating gives CASSAGTGGVRGYTF.

This clone came up once. The V call is TRBV5-1, the J call TRBJ2-3; D perhaps matches TRBD1 (5 bases). Trimming removed 4 bases at V and 1 base at J, with 13 bases between. CDR3 length: 15 amino acids. Looked up from germline, CDR1 is SGHRS and CDR2 is YFSETQ. Here the CDR3 DNA reads TGCGCCAGCAGCCCGCCAGGGTCTCGCACAGATACGCAGTATTTT. Amino acid sequence: CASSPPGSRTDTQYF.

The chain is built from TRBV11-3 and TRBJ2-7, with D tentatively TRBD2 (5 bases). Germline CDR1 SGHNT, CDR2 YENEEA. Trimming took 5 bases from V and 0 from J, leaving 8 bases between them. This CDR3 is built from 13 residues. CDR3 bases: TGTGCCAGCAGCGCACGGGGCTCCTACGAGCAGTACTTC. Protein product: CASSARGSYEQYF.

CDR3 sequence: CASSQQDTQYF. The DNA for the CDR3 is TGCGCCAGCAGCCAACAAGATACGCAGTATTTT. The rearrangement uses TRBV4-3 and TRBJ2-3; D unclear. Germline V gives CDR1 LGHNA, CDR2 YSLEER. The V end lost 2 bases, the J end lost 5 bases, and 2 bases lay between the germline ends. The CDR3 consists of 11 residues.

This chain uses TRBV19 with TRBJ1-1; maybe TRBD1 (5 bases). Deletions cut 7 bases from V and 2 bases from J, with 11 bases between. Germline assignment: CDR1 LNHDA and CDR2 SQIVND (reference sequence). The CDR3 totals 13 residues. CDR3: CASNGTPNTEAFF. CDR3 bases: TGTGCCAGTAACGGGACTCCCAACACTGAAGCTTTCTTT. Together with reference TRBV19 and TRBJ1-1, the CDR3 gives the full variable domain: DGGITQSPKYLFRKEGQNVTLSCEQNLNHDAMYWYRQDPGQGLRLIYYSQIVNDFQKGDIAEGYSVSREKKESFPLTVTSAQKNPTAFYLCASNGTPNTEAFFGQGTRLTVV.

The chain combines TRBV19 with TRBJ1-4, with D tentatively TRBD1 (6 bases). The CDR3 spans 13 residues. Germline assignment: CDR1 LNHDA and CDR2 SQIVND (reference sequence). V lost 9 bases to trimming and J lost 8 bases, with 16 bases between them. The CDR3, as DNA: TGTGCCAGCCATACAGGGATGAGGGAAAAACTGTTTTTT. Translating gives CASHTGMREKLFF.

This rearrangement joins TRBV2 to TRBJ1-5, with TRBD1 identical over 7 bases. V was clipped by 0 bases and J by 3 bases; unmatched bases: 11. The CDR3 runs 18 residues. Germline V lookup: CDR1 SNHLY, CDR2 FYNNEI. As DNA, the CDR3 is TGTGCCAGCAGTGAAGCGCAAGGGGGCGAAGGTTCCAATCAGCCCCAGCATTTT. This codes for CASSEAQGGEGSNQPQHF.

The CDR3 region is CASSLAGGPGELFF. In nucleotides, the CDR3 is TGTGCCAGCAGCTTGGCCGGAGGGCCCGGGGAGCTGTTTTTT. The V call is TRBV5-4, the J call TRBJ2-2, with D possibly TRBD2 on 6 matching bases. V gave up 0 bases and J gave up 6 bases, with 9 bases separating them. The CDR3 is 14 residues long. The V gene's germline CDR1 is SGHNT and CDR2 YYREEE (reference sequence).

This chain connects TRBV4-1 to TRBJ2-5; 9 positions agree with TRBD2. V shed 4 bases, J shed 3 bases, and the junction held 6 bases outside the gene matches. This CDR3 is 15 amino acids long. Looked up from germline, CDR1 is MGHRA and CDR2 is YSYEKL. The CDR3 DNA sequence: TGCGCCAGCAGCCCTCGTCTAGCGGGGAAAGAGACCCAGTACTTC. It specifies CASSPRLAGKETQYF.

The chain combines TRBV5-1 with TRBJ2-2; 7 bases are a match to TRBD1. Germline CDR1 SGHRS, CDR2 YFSETQ. The CDR3 covers 17 residues. The junction had 7 bases not matched to a gene; V was cut back by 0 bases and J by 2 bases. CDR3 protein: CASSLDGQEYNTGELFF. The CDR3 DNA follows: TGCGCCAGCAGCTTGGACGGACAGGAATACAACACCGGGGAGCTGTTTTTT.

The chain joins TRBV7-8 to TRBJ1-1; 12 positions match TRBD1. Germline CDR1 reads SGHVS; CDR2 reads FQNEAQ. CDR3 length: 14 amino acids. Trimming at V came to 5 bases and at J to 11 bases, leaving 9 bases not matched to a gene. The CDR3 loop is CASSQEGQGARAFF. CDR3 in DNA: TGTGCCAGCAGCCAAGAGGGACAGGGGGCGCGGGCTTTCTTT.

The V gene is TRBV30, the J gene TRBJ2-5; 8 bases line up with TRBD1. The germline V gene encodes CDR1 GTSNPN and CDR2 SVGIG (reference sequence). Trimming removed 0 bases from V and 3 bases from J; junction bases left unmatched: 12. The CDR3 covers 17 residues. The CDR3 loop is CAWSVRRGAGGEETQYF. DNA of the CDR3: TGTGCCTGGAGTGTAAGGAGAGGGGCAGGGGGCGAAGAGACCCAGTACTTC.

V is TRBV7-9 and J is TRBJ1-3, with D unclear. The CDR3 extends over 15 amino acids. Trimming took off 1 base at V and 3 bases at J, with 10 bases between the two ends. CDR1 and CDR2 (germline): SEHNR, FQNEAQ (reference sequence). CDR3 coding DNA: TGTGCCAGCAGCTTAGATACGGGGTATGGAAACACCATATATTTT. Translation: CASSLDTGYGNTIYF.

The V gene is TRBV7-2, the J gene TRBJ2-2; TRBD2 might be the D (5 bases). CDR1 and CDR2 (germline): SGHTA, FQGNSA. The CDR3 contains 13 residues. V was cut by 1 base and J by 6 bases, with 6 bases left in between. The CDR3 bases are TGTGCCAGCAGCTTAGGAGCGGCCGGGGAGCTGTTTTTT. Translation: CASSLGAAGELFF.